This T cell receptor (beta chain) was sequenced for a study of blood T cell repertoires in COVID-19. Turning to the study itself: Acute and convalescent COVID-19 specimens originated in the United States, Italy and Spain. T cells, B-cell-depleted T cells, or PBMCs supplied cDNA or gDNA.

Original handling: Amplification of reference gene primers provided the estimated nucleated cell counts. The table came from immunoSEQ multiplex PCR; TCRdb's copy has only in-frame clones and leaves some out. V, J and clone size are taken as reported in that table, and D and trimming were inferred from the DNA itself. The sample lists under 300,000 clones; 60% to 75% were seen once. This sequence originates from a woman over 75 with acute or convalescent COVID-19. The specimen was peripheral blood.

In nucleotides, the CDR3 is TGTGCCAGTAGCGGAGGGGCACTCGGAAACACCATATATTTT. This codes for CASSGGALGNTIYF. V is TRBV19 and J is TRBJ1-3; possible D gene TRBD1, 5 bases. Germline values: CDR1 LNHDA, CDR2 SQIVND (reference sequence). The CDR3 extends over 14 amino acids. V was cut by 6 bases and J by 4 bases, with 13 bases left in between.